The TCR beta chain under discussion was sequenced for a study of shared T cell receptors in the human thymus. Using immunoSEQ multiplex PCR, the repertoire was profiled, and TCRdb retains in-frame clones only, with some absent. The sample shows some 760,000 clones, 80% to 90% of them seen only once. In addition, the sample was reused for a study of human thymus T cells. That source adds: Thymic samples were excised during corrective heart operations. Gene usage for V and J segments appeared biased in thymic and blood repertoires. In unrelated individuals, thymic repertoires overlapped highly, according to related research.

Sequencing was carried out using thymocytes. The receptor comes from a girl in the first two years of life with a congenital heart defect.

The CDR3 sequence: CASSPVESDTQYF. The CDR3 DNA reads as TGTGCCAGCAGCCCCGTCGAGTCAGATACGCAGTATTTT. The rearrangement links TRBV5-4 to TRBJ2-3; D uncertain. V was pared by 4 bases and J by 4 bases, with 10 bases between. CDR1 SGHNT and CDR2 YYREEE come from the germline V gene (reference sequence). The CDR3 sequence is 13 residues long.